This T cell receptor beta chain was recorded in a study of CD8 T cells in ankylosing spondylitis. This clonotype was seen more than once but under ten times. The V end lost 5 bases, the J end lost 0 bases, and 14 bases lay between the germline ends. The CDR3 spans 17 residues. Generation of TCR beta libraries employed quantitative 5'-RACE incorporating molecular barcodes. TCRdb processed the 5' RACE reads anew with MiXCR; each CDR3 protein has one entry. The sample lists 150,000 to 200,000 distinct CDR3 sequences; roughly 13% were seen once. This clonotype originated in a female donor with ankylosing spondylitis or in good health (not recorded which). The sample comprised blood, either unsorted or a sorted T cell fraction (not recorded which). The V gene is TRBV12-3 or TRBV12-4, the J gene TRBJ2-6, with D possibly being TRBD2 (6 bases). This chain's CDR3 is CASSVRDSVSGANVLTF. CDR3 coding DNA: TGTGCCAGCAGTGTACGGGACTCAGTCTCTGGGGCCAACGTCCTGACTTTC.